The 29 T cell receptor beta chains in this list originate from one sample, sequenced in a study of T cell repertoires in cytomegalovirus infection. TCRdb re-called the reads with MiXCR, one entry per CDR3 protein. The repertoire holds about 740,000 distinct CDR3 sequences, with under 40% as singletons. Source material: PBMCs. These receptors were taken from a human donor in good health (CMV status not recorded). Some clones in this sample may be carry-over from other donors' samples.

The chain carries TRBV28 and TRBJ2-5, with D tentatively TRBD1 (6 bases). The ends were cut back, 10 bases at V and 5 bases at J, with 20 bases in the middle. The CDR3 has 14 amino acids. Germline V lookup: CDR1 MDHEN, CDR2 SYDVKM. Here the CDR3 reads CANSPQQGGETQYF. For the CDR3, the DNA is TGTGCCAACAGCCCCCAACAGGGTGGGGAGACCCAGTACTTC.

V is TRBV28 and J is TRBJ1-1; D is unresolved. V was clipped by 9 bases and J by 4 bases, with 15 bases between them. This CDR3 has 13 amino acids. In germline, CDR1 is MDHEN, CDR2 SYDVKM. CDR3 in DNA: TGTGCCAGTTACTTCGCGGCCTCCACTGAAGCTTTCTTT. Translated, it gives CASYFAASTEAFF. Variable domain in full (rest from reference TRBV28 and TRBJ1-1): DVKVTQSSRYLVKRTGEKVFLECVQDMDHENMFWYRQDPGLGLRLIYFSYDVKMKEKGDIPEGYSVSREKKERFSLILESASTNQTSMYLCASYFAASTEAFFGQGTRLTVV.

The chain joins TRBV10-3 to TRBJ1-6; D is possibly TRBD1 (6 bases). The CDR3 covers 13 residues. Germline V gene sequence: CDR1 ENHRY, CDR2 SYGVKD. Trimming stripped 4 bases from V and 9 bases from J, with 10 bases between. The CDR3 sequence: CAISAGAGSPLHF. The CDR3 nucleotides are TGTGCCATCAGTGCAGGGGCCGGTTCACCCCTCCACTTT.

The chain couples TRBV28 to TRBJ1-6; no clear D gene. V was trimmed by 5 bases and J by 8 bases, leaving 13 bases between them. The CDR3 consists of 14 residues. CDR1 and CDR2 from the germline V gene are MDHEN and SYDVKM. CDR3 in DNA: TGTGCCAGCAGTAGACCCCTCGGGTATTCACCCCTCCACTTT. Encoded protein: CASSRPLGYSPLHF.

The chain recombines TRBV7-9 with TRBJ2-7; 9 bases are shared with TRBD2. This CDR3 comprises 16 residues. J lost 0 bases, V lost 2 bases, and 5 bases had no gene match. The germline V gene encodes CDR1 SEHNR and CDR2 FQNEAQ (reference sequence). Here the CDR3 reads CASSLYIAGASYEQYF. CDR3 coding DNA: TGTGCCAGCAGCTTATATATAGCGGGAGCCTCCTACGAGCAGTACTTC.

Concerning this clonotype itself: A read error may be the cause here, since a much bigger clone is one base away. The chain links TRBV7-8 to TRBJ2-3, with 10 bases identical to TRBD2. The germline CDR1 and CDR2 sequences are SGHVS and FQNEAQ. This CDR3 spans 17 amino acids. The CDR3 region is CAGSLLSGGALIDTQYF. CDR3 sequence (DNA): TGTGCCGGCAGCTTACTGAGCGGGGGGGCCCTGATAGATACGCAGTATTTT.

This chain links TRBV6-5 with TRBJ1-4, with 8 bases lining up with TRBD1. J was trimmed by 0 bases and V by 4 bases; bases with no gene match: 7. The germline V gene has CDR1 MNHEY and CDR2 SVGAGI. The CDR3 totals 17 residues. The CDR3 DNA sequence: TGTGCCAGCAGTTCACGGACAGGGAGGGCAACTAATGAAAAACTGTTTTTT. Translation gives CASSSRTGRATNEKLFF.

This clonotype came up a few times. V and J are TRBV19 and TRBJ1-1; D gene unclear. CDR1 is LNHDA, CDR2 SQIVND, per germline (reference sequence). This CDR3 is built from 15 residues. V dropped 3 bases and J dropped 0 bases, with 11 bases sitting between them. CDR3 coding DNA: TGTGCCAGTAGTATGAGAGGCTTTATGAACACTGAAGCTTTCTTT. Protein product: CASSMRGFMNTEAFF.

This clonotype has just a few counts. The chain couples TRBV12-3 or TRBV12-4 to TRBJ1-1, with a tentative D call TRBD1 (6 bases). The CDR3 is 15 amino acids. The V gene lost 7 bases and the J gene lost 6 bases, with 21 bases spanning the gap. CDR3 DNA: TGTGCCAGCACCGCGCCCTGGGGGGGGCACTCTGAAGCTTTCTTT. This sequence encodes CASTAPWGGHSEAFF.

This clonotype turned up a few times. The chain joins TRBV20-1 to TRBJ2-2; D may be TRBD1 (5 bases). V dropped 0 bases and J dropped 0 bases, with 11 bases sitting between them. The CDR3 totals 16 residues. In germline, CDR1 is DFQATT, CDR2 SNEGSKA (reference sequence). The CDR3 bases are TGCAGTGCTAGAGATGTCAGGGCCACGAACACCGGGGAGCTGTTTTTT. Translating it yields CSARDVRATNTGELFF.

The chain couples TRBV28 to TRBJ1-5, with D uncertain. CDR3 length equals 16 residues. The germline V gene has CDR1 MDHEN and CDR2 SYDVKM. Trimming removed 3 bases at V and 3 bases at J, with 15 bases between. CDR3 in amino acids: CASSFLVQSFNQPQHF. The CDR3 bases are TGTGCCAGCAGTTTCCTGGTTCAGTCGTTCAATCAGCCCCAGCATTTT.

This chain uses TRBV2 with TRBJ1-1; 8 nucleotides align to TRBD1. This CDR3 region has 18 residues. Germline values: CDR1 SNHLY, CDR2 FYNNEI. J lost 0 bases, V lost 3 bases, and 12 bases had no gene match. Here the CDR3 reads CASSDFQGAPVMNTEAFF. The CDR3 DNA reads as TGTGCCAGCAGTGATTTTCAGGGGGCCCCCGTCATGAACACTGAAGCTTTCTTT. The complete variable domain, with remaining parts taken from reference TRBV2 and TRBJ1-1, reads EPEVTQTPSHQVTQMGQEVILRCVPISNHLYFYWYRQILGQKVEFLVSFYNNEISEKSEIFDDQFSVERPDGSNFTLKIRSTKLEDSAMYFCASSDFQGAPVMNTEAFFGQGTRLTVV.

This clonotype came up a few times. CDR3 in amino acids: CASSLAAGLAQPQHF. The DNA of the CDR3 is TGTGCCAGCAGTTTAGCTGCAGGGCTAGCTCAGCCCCAGCATTTT. V is TRBV12-3 or TRBV12-4 and J is TRBJ1-5, with D maybe TRBD1 (5 bases). The CDR3 sequence is 15 residues long. V was trimmed by 0 bases and J by 6 bases, leaving 12 bases between them.

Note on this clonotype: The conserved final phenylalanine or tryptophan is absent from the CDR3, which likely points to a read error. CDR3 amino acids: CASSLGSVWNTGELFS. CDR3 coding DNA: TGCGCCAGCAGCTTGGGGTCCGTTTGGAACACCGGGGAGCTGTTTTCT. This chain links TRBV5-1 with TRBJ2-2; D is undetermined. The V end was cut by 0 bases, the J end by 1 base, with 10 bases between. CDR3 length: 16 residues. Germline-derived CDR1 and CDR2 are SGHRS and YFSETQ.

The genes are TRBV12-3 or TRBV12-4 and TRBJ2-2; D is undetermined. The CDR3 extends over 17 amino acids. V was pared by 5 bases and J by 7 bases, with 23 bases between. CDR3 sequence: CASSPSPQLLGIGELFF. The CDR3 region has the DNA TGTGCCAGCAGTCCGTCCCCCCAACTTTTGGGTATCGGGGAGCTGTTTTTT.

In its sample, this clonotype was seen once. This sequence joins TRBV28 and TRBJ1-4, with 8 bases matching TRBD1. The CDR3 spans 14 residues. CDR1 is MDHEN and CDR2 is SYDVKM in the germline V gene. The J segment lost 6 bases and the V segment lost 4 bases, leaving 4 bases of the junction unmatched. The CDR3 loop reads CASSSPTGDEKLFF. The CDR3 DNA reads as TGTGCCAGCAGTTCGCCGACAGGGGATGAAAAACTGTTTTTT.

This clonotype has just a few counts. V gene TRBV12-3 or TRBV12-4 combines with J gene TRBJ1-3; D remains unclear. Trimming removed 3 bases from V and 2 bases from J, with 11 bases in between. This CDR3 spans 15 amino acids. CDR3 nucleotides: TGTGCCAGCAGTTTTGGCTCTCGGGCTGGAAACACCATATATTTT. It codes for CASSFGSRAGNTIYF.

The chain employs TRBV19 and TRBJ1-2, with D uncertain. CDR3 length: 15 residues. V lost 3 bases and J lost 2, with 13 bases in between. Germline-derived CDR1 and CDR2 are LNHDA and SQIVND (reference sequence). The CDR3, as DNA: TGTGCCAGTAGTATTTATCCAGGAATCAACTATGGCTACACCTTC. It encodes CASSIYPGINYGYTF.

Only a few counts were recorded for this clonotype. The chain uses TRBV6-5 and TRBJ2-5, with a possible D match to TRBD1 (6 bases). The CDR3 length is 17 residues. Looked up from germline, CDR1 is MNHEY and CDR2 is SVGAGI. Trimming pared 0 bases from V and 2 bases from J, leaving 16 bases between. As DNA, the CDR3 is TGTGCCAGCAGTTACTCGCAGGGGACAAAGCGGCAAGAGACCCAGTACTTC. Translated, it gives CASSYSQGTKRQETQYF.

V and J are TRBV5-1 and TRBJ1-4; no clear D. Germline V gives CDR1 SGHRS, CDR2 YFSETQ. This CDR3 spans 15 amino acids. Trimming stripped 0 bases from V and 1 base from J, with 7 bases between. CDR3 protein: CASSLGRLTNEKLFF. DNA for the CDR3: TGCGCCAGCAGCTTGGGGCGGTTAACTAATGAAAAACTGTTTTTT.

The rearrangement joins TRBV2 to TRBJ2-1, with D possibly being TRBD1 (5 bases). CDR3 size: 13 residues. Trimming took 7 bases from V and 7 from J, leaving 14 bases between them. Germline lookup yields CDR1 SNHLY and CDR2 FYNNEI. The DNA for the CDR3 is TGTGCCAGCATCCAGGACATTAGGAATGAGCAGTTCTTC. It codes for CASIQDIRNEQFF.

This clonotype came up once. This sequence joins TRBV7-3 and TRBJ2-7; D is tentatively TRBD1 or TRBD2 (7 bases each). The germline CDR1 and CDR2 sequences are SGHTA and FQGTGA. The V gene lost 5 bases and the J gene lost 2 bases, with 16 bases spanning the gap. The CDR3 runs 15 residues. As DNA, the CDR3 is TGTGCCAGCAGCCCAGGGGGGGGAGGACCCTACGAGCAGTACTTC. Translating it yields CASSPGGGGPYEQYF. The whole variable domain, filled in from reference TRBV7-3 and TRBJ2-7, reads GAGVSQTPSNKVTEKGKYVELRCDPISGHTALYWYRQSLGQGPEFLIYFQGTGAADDSGLPNDRFFAVRPEGSVSTLKIQRTERGDSAVYLCASSPGGGGPYEQYFGPGTRLTVT.

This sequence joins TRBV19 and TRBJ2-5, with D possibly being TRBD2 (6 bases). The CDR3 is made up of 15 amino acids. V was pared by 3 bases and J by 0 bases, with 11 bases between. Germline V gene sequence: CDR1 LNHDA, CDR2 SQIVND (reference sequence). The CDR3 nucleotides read TGTGCCAGTAGTATGGAGGGCAGGGACCAAGAGACCCAGTACTTC. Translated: CASSMEGRDQETQYF.

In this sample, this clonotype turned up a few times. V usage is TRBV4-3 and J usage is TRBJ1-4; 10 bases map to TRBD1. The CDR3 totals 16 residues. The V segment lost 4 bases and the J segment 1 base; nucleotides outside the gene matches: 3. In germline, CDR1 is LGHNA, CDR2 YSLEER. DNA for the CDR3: TGCGCCAGCAGCCGACAGGGGGCTGGAACTAATGAAAAACTGTTTTTT. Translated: CASSRQGAGTNEKLFF.

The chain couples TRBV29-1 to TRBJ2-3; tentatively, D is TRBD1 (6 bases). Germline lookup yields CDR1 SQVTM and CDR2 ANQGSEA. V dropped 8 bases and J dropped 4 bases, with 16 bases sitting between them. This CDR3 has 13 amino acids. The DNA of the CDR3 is TGCAGCCCTTCAGGGGTATCCGCAGATACGCAGTATTTT. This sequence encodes CSPSGVSADTQYF.

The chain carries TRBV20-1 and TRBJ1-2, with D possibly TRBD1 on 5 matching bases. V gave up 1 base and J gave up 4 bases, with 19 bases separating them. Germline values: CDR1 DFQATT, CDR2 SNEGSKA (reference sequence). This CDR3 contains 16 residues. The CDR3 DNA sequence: TGCAGTGCTAGAGTGGGGACGACTAATCATGGCTATGGCTACACCTTC. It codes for CSARVGTTNHGYGYTF.

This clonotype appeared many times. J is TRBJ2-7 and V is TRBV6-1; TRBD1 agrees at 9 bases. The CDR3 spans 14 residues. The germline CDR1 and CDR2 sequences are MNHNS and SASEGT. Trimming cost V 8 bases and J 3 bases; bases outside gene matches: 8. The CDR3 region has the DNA TGTGCCAGCGGGCCCGGGACAGGGATCTACGAGCAGTACTTC. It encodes CASGPGTGIYEQYF.

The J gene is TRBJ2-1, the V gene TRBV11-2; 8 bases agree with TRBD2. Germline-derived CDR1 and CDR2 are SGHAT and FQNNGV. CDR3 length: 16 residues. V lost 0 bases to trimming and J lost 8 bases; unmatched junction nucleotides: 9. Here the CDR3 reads CASSLERGVRADEQFF. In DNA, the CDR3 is TGTGCCAGCAGCTTAGAGCGGGGGGTCCGAGCCGATGAGCAGTTCTTC.

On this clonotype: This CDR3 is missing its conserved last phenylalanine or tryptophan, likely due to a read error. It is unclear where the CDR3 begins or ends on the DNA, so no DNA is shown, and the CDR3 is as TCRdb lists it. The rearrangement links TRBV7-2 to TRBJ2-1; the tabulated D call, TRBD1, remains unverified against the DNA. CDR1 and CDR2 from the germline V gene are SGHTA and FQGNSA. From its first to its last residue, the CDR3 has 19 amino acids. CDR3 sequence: CASSFQGGAANMLYNEQLL.